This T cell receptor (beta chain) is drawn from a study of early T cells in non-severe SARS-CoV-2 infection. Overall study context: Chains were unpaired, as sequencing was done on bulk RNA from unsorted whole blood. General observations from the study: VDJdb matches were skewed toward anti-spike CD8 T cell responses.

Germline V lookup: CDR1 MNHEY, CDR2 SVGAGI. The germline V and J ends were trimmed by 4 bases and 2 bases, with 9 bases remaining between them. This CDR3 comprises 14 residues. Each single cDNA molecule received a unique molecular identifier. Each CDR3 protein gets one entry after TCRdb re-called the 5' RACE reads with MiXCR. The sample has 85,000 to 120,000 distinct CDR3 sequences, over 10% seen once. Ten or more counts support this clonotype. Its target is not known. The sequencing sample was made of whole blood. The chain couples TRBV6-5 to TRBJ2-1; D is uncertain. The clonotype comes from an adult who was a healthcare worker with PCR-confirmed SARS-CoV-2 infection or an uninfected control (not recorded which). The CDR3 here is CASSLVGAYNEQFF. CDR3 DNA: TGTGCCAGCAGTTTGGTAGGCGCCTACAATGAGCAGTTCTTC.